This TCR beta chain is drawn from a study of PD-L1 blockade in urothelial cancer. Across the whole study: The number of prior chemotherapy regimens per patient was 0 to 3. Blood underwent analysis 3 weeks (second dose) and 6 weeks after treatment began.

The CDR3 length is 13 residues. Germline V gene sequence: CDR1 SNHLY, CDR2 FYNNEI. Germline trimming cut 6 bases from V and 5 bases from J; bases unmatched to any gene: 6. Every PCR got spiked synthetic TCR analog templates. TCRdb keeps only in-frame clones here, not all; method: immunoSEQ multiplex PCR. The sample has some 35,000 clones, about four fifths seen once. Sample contribution per patient ranged from 1 to 8, covering pretreatment and on-treatment. The TCR was taken from a man between 60 and 75 years old with urothelial cancer. V is TRBV2 and J is TRBJ2-5; 7 nucleotides agree with TRBD1. Specimen: PBMCs, collected around atezolizumab (anti-PD-L1) treatment. DNA for the CDR3: TGTGCCAGCAGCCTGAGGGGGCGGGAGACCCAGTACTTC. This sequence encodes CASSLRGRETQYF.